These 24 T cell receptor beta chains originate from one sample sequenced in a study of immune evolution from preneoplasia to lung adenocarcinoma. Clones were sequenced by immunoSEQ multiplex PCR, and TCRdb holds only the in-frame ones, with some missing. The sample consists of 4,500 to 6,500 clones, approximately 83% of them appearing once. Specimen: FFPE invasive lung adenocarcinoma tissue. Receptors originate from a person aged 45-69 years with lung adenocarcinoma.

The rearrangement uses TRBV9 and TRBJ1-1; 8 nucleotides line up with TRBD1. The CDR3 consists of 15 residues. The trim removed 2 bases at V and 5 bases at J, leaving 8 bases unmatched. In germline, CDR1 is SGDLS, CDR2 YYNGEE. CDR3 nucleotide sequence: TGTGCCAGCAGCGTTAGCTCCGGACAGGGAACTGAAGCTTTCTTT. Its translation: CASSVSSGQGTEAFF.

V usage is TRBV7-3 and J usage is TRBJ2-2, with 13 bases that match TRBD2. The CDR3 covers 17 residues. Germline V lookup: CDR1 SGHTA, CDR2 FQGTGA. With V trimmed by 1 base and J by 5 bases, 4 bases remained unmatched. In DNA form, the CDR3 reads TGTGCCAGCAGCTTAATGGGACTAGCGGGGTATACCGGGGAGCTGTTTTTT. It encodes CASSLMGLAGYTGELFF.

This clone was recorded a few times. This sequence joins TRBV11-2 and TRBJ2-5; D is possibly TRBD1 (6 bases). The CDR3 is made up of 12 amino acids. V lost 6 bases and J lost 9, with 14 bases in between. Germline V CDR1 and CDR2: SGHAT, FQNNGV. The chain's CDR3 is CASSSTGPPQYF. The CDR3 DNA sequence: TGTGCCAGCAGTTCTACAGGGCCCCCCCAGTACTTC. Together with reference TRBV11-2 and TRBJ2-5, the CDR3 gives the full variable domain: EAGVAQSPRYKIIEKRQSVAFWCNPISGHATLYWYQQILGQGPKLLIQFQNNGVVDDSQLPKDRFSAERLKGVDSTLKIQPAKLEDSAVYLCASSSTGPPQYFGPGTRLLVL.

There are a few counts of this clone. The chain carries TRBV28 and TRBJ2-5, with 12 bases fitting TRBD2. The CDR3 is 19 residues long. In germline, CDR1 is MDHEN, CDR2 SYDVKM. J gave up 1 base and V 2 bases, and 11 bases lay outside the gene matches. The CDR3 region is CASSLRSSGRVTGQETQYF. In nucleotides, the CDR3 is TGTGCCAGCAGTTTACGGTCTAGCGGGAGGGTAACGGGCCAAGAGACCCAGTACTTC.

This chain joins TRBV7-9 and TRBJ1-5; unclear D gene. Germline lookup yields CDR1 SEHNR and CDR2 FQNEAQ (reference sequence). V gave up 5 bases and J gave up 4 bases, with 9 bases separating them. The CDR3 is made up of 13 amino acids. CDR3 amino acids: CASSPVGNQPQHF. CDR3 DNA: TGTGCCAGCAGCCCGGTTGGGAATCAGCCCCAGCATTTT.

Written as DNA, the CDR3 is TGTGCCAGCAACATCCAGGCGGGAGGAGCCTACGAGCAGTACTTC. This translates into CASNIQAGGAYEQYF. This rearrangement joins TRBV7-2 to TRBJ2-7; 8 nucleotides agree with TRBD2. Per germline, CDR1 SGHTA and CDR2 FQGNSA. CDR3 length: 15 residues. V was pared by 7 bases and J by 2 bases, with 10 bases of the junction left unmatched.

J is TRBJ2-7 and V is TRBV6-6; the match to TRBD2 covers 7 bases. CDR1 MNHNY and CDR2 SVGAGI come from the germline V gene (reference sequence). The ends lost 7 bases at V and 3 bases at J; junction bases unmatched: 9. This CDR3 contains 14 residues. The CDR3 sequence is CASTASREGYEQYF. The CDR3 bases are TGTGCCAGCACCGCGAGCAGGGAGGGCTACGAGCAGTACTTC.

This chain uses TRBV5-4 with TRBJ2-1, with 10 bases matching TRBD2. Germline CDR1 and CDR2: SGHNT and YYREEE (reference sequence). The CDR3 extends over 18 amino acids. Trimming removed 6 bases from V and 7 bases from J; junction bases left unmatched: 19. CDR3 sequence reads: CASTQGSSGSLGVNEQFF. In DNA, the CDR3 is TGTGCCAGCACCCAGGGGTCTAGCGGGAGCCTGGGGGTTAATGAGCAGTTCTTC.

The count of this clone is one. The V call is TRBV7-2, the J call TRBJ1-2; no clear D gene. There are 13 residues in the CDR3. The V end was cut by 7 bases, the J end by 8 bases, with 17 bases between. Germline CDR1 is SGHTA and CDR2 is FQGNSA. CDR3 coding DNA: TGTGCCAGCACAAAAGTCAGTACTGGAGGCTACACCTTC. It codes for CASTKVSTGGYTF.

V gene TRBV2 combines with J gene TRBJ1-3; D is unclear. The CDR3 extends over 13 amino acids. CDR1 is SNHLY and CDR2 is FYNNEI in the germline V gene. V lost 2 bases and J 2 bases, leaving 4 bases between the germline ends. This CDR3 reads CASSETAGNTIYF. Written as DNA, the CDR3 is TGTGCCAGCAGTGAAACAGCTGGAAACACCATATATTTT. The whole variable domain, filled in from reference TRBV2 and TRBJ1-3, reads EPEVTQTPSHQVTQMGQEVILRCVPISNHLYFYWYRQILGQKVEFLVSFYNNEISEKSEIFDDQFSVERPDGSNFTLKIRSTKLEDSAMYFCASSETAGNTIYFGEGSWLTVV.

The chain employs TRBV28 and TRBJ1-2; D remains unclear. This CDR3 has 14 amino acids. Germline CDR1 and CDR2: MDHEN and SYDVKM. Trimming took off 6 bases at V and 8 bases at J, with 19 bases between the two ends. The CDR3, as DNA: TGTGCCAGCAGAGCCGTAGGAGGGAACGGAGGCTACACCTTC. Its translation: CASRAVGGNGGYTF.

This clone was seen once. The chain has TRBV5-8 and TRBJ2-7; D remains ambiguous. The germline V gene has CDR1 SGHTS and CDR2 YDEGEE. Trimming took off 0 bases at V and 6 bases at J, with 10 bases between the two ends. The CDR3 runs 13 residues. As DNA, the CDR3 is TGTGCCAGCAGCTTGGGGGGAAATAGCGAGCAGTACTTC. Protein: CASSLGGNSEQYF.

Written as DNA, the CDR3 is TGTGCCAGCAGGAGGGAGCCCACTGAAGCTTTCTTT. As protein: CASRREPTEAFF. The genes are TRBV2 and TRBJ1-1; D is ambiguous. Germline V gene sequence: CDR1 SNHLY, CDR2 FYNNEI. Trimming removed 6 bases at V and 4 bases at J, with 9 bases between. The CDR3 totals 12 residues.

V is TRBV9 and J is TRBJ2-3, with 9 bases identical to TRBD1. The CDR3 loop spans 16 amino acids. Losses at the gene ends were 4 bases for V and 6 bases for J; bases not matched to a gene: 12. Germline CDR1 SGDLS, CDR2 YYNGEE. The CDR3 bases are TGTGCCAGCAGCCCAACGATTACAGGGGGCATCGATACGCAGTATTTT. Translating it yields CASSPTITGGIDTQYF.

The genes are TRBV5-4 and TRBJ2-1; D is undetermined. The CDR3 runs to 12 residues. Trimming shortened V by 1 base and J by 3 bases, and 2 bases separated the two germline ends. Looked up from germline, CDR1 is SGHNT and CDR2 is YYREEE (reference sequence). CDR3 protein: CASSLNYNEQFF. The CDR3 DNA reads TGTGCCAGCAGCTTGAACTACAATGAGCAGTTCTTC.

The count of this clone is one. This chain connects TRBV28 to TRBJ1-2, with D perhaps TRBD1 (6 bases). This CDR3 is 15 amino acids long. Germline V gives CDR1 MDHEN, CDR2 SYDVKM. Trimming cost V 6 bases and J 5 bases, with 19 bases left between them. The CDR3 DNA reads TGTGCCAGCAGCCCTCCCCGGGGGCAAGGTTATGGCTACACCTTC. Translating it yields CASSPPRGQGYGYTF.

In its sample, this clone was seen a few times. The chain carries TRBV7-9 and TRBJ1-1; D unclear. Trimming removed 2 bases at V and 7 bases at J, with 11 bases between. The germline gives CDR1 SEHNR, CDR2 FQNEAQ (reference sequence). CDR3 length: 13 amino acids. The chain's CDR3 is CASSLKQRNEAFF. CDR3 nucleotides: TGTGCCAGCAGCTTAAAACAGCGTAATGAAGCTTTCTTT.

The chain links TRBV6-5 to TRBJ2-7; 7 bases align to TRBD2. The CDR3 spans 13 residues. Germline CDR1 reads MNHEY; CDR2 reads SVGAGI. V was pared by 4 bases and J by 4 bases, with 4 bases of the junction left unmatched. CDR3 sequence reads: CASSSLGGYEQYF. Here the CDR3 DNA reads TGTGCCAGCAGTTCCCTGGGAGGGTACGAGCAGTACTTC.

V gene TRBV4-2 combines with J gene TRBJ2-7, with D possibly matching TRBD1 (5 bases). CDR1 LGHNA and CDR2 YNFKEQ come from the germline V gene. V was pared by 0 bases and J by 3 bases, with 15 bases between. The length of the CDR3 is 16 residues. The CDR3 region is CASSQDRGRVDYEQYF. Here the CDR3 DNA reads TGTGCCAGCAGCCAAGATCGAGGCAGGGTTGACTACGAGCAGTACTTC.

For the CDR3, the DNA is TGTGCCAGCAGTTTATTGTCGAACACCGGGGAGCTGTTTTTT. Translated: CASSLLSNTGELFF. The V call is TRBV28, the J call TRBJ2-2, with unresolved D. The germline V gene encodes CDR1 MDHEN and CDR2 SYDVKM. Trimming removed 1 base at V and 0 bases at J, with 3 bases between. This CDR3 has 14 residues.

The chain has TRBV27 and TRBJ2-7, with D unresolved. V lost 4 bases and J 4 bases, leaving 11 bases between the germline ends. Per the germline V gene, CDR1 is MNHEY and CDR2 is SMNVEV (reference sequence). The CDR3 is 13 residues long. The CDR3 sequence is CASSSVNRYEQYF. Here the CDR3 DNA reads TGTGCCAGCAGTTCCGTTAATCGTTACGAGCAGTACTTC.

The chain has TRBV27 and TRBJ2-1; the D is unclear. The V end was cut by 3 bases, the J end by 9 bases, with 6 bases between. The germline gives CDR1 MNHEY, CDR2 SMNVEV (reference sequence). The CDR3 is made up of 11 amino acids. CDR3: CASSFVGEQFF. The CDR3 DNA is TGTGCCAGCAGTTTCGTCGGTGAGCAGTTCTTC.

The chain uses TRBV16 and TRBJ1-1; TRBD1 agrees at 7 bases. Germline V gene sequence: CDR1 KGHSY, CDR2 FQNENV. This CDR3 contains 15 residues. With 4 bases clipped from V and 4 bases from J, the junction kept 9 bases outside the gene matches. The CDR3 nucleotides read TGTGCCAGCAGCCCCGGGACAGTGGGGCTCACTGAAGCTTTCTTT. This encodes CASSPGTVGLTEAFF.

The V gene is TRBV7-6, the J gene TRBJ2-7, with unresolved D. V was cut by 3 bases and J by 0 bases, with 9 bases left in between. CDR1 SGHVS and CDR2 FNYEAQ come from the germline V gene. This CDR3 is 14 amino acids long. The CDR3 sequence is CASSLTVSSYEQYF. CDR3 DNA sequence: TGTGCCAGCAGCTTGACCGTCAGCTCCTACGAGCAGTACTTC.